Following are 6 T cell receptor beta chains from one sample sequenced in a study of T cell repertoires in cytomegalovirus infection. One entry per CDR3 protein, called by TCRdb with MiXCR from the reads. The sample holds some 200,000 distinct CDR3 sequences, approximately 9.6% seen once. The sequenced sample consisted of PBMCs. The receptors derive from a human donor in good health (CMV status not recorded). Some clones in this sample may be carry-over from other donors' samples.

This clonotype was recorded at least ten times. The chain carries TRBV7-9 and TRBJ2-7; possibly TRBD1 or TRBD2 for D (5 bases each). Germline CDR1 is SEHNR and CDR2 is FQNEAQ (reference sequence). The CDR3 is 17 amino acids. Trimming cost V 4 bases and J 0 bases, with 19 bases left between them. The CDR3 coding sequence is TGTGCCAGCAGCTCCGGAGAGGTTGGGGGTAGCTCCTACGAGCAGTACTTC. Protein sequence: CASSSGEVGGSSYEQYF.

In its sample, this clonotype was seen a few times. The chain recombines TRBV7-9 with TRBJ2-7; D is perhaps TRBD2 (7 bases). Per the germline V gene, CDR1 is SEHNR and CDR2 is FQNEAQ (reference sequence). The CDR3 covers 12 residues. V was pared by 8 bases and J by 7 bases, with 15 bases between. CDR3 in DNA: TGTGCCAGCGAAGGGGGGGATCGAGAGCAGTACTTC. Translating gives CASEGGDREQYF.

This clonotype has a count of ten or more. This sequence joins TRBV6-2 or TRBV6-3 and TRBJ1-5; a weak D match, TRBD1 (6 bases). CDR1 is MNHEY and CDR2 is SVGEGT in the germline V gene. The CDR3 spans 15 residues. The V and J ends lost 0 bases and 2 bases respectively, with 8 bases between them. The CDR3 here is CASSYSQGRNQPQHF. CDR3 sequence (DNA): TGTGCCAGCAGTTACTCACAGGGTCGCAATCAGCCCCAGCATTTT.

There are a few counts of this clonotype. The junction departs from germline at one end; a sequencing error may be responsible. V usage is TRBV6-2 or TRBV6-3 and J usage is TRBJ1-1; no firm D call. The length of the CDR3 is 13 residues. Looked up from germline, CDR1 is MNHEY and CDR2 is SVGEGT. The CDR3 coding sequence is TGTGCCAGCAGTCCACTAAGGAACGCTGAAGCTTTCTTT. Its translation: CASSPLRNAEAFF.

In DNA form, the CDR3 reads TGTGCCAGCAGTACGGCCTCCTACGAGCAGTACTTC. The encoded protein is CASSTASYEQYF. The chain has TRBV6-2 or TRBV6-3 and TRBJ2-7; D is unclear. Trimming left V 5 bases short and J 0 bases short, with 5 bases between. The CDR3 spans 12 residues. Germline V CDR1 and CDR2: MNHEY, SVGEGT.

This clonotype was counted ten times or more. The chain recombines TRBV7-2 with TRBJ2-1; the match to TRBD2 covers 16 bases. V lost 5 bases to trimming and J lost 4 bases; unmatched junction nucleotides: 11. Germline values: CDR1 SGHTA, CDR2 FQGNSA. The CDR3 sequence is 19 residues long. CDR3 DNA sequence: TGTGCCAGCAGCGCAGGGGGGACTAGCGGGGGGGCGGGTTACAATGAGCAGTTCTTC. Translating it yields CASSAGGTSGGAGYNEQFF.